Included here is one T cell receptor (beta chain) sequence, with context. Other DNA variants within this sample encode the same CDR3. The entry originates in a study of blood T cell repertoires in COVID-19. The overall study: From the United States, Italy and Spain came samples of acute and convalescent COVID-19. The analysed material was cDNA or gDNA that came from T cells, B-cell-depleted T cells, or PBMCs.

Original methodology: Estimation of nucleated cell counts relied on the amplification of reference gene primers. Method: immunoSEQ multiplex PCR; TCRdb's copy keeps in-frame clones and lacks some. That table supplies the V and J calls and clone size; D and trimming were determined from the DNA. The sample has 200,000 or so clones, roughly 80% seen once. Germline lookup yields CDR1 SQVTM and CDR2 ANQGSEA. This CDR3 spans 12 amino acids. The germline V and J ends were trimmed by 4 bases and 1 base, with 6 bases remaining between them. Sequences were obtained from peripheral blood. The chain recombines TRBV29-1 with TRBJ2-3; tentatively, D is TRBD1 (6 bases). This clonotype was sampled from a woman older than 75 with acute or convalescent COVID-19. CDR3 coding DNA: TGCAGCGTTGGGACAGGCACAGATACGCAGTATTTT. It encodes CSVGTGTDTQYF.